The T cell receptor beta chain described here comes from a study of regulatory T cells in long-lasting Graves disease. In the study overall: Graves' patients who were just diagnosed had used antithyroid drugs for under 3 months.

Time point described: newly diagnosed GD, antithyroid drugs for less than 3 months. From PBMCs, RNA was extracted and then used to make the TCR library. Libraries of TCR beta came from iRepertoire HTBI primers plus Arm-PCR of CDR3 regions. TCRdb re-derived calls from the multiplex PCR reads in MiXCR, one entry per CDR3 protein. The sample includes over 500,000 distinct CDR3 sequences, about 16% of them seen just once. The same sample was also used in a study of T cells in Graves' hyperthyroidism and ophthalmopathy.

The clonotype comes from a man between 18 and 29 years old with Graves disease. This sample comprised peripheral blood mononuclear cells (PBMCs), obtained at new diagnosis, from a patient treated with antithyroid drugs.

The DNA for the CDR3 is TGCGCCAGCAACCGAGACCCCCGTAACTATGGCTACACCTTC. Its protein is CASNRDPRNYGYTF. This chain joins TRBV5-1 and TRBJ1-2; D remains unclear. V was cut by 6 bases and J by 1 base, with 13 bases left in between. The V gene's germline CDR1 is SGHRS and CDR2 YFSETQ. CDR3 length: 14 residues.